A single T cell receptor beta chain is shown here with its context. Per the original data handling: Using reference gene primer amplification, nucleated cell counts were estimated. This table comes from immunoSEQ multiplex PCR, and its TCRdb copy is limited to in-frame clones, with some not included. V and J calls plus clone size are reproduced from that table; the DNA served to infer D and trimming. Seen here are tens of thousands of clones, around four fifths observed once, and the top ten hold roughly 15%. The sample comes from a study of blood T cell repertoires in COVID-19. Study context: There were acute and convalescent COVID-19 samples, and they came from the United States, Italy and Spain. Nucleic acid was either cDNA or gDNA, and it came from T cells, B-cell-depleted T cells, or PBMCs.

This receptor was identified in a human donor in a cohort sampled during active COVID-19. The sequencing sample was made of peripheral blood.

CDR3 sequence (DNA): TGTGCCAGCAGCCAAGATCGGGGAAACACAGATACGCAGTATTTT. Its protein is CASSQDRGNTDTQYF. The genes are TRBV3-1 (or the pseudogene TRBV3-2) and TRBJ2-3; the D gene is possibly TRBD2 (5 bases). CDR3 size: 15 residues. Germline CDR1 is LGHDT and CDR2 is YNNKEL (reference sequence). Trimming pared 0 bases from V and 2 bases from J, leaving 9 bases between.